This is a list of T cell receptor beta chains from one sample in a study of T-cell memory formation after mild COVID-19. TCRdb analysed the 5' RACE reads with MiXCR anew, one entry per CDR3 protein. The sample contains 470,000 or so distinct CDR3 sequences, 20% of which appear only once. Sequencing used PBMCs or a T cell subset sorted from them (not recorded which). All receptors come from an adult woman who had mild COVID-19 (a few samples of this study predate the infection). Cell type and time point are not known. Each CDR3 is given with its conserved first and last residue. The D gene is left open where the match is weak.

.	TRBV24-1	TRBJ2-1	CATSPRRYNEQFF
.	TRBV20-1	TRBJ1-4	CSAPLLGNEKLFF
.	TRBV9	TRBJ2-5	CASSPSPGSEGETQYF
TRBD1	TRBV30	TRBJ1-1	CAWTRTGGSAAFF
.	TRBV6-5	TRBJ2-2	CASSYGGAGELFF
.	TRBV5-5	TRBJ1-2	CASSLGTPAEGYTF
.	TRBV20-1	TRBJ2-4	CSAPIGQRNIQYF
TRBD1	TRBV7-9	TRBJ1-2	CASSITGVNYGYTF
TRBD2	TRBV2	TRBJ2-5	CASNPGLANQETQYF
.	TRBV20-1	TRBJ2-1	CSARDFRFGVPHEQFF
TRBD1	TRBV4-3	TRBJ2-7	CASRYSGTGESYEQYF
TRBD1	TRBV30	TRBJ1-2	CAWTGTENYGYTF
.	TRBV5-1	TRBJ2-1	CASGTVTNEQFF
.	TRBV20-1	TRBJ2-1	CSAGDGSGYNEQFF
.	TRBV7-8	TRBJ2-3	CASSPGTHRTDTQYF
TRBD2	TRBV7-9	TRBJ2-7	CASSSWKAGAYEQYF
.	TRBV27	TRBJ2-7	CASSPKSPGRLYEQYF
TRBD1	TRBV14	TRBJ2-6	CASSQVRGHSGANVLTF
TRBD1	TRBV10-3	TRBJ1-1	CAISPRQGQAFF
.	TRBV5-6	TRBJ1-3	CASSWGNFGNTIYF
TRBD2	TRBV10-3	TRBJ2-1	CASSGSAYNEQFF
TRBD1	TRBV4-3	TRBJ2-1	CASSQAQTGVVYNEQFF
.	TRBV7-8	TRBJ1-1	CASSLATAGLNTEAFF
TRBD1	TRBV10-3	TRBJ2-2	CAISGQGEATGELFF
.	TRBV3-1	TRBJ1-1	CASSPGGFPEAFF
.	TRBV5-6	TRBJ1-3	CASSPGLPGNTIYF
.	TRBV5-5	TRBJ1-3	CASSLVDLQKAIYF
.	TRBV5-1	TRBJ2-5	CASSSATTSGIQETQYF
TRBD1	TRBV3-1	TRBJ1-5	CASSQGGQGQPQHF
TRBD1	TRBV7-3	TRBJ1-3	CASSLTGEGAGNTIYF
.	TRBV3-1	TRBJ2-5	CASSQDLPSATQETQYF
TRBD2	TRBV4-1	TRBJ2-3	CASSHALAGGSTDTQYF
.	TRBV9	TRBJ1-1	CASSVDRNTEAFF
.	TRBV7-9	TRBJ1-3	CASSPHSGLPGNTIYF
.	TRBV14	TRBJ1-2	CASSVQGRNYGYTF
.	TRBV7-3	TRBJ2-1	CASSLTPGHSNEQFF
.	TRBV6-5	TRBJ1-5	CASSYSLSSRQPQHF
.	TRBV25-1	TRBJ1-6	CASSSASSYNSPLHF
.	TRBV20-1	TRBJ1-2	CSAEGGYGYTF
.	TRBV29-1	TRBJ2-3	CSVERSSTDTQYF
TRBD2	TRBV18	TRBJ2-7	CASSPEGLAGTYEQYF
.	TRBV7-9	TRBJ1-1	CASSSHSTGLNTEAFF
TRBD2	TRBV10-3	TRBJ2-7	CAISGGTSGRDEQYF
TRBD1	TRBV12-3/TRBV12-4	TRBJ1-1	CASSASPGQGGTEAFF
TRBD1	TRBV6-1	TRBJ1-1	CASRRSTGGGTEAFF
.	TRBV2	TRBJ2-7	CAAGDYYEQYF
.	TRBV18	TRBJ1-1	CASSPQGTNTEAFF
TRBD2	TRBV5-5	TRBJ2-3	CASSLELAAITDTQYF
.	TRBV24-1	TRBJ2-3	CATSALGSGTDTQYF
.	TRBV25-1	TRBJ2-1	CASSAGAGYNEQFF
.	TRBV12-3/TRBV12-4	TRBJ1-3	CASSLWGPSGNTIYF
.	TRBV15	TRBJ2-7	CATSRDIPTGTSYEQYF
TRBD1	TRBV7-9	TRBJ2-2	CASSSKPGQGATGELFF